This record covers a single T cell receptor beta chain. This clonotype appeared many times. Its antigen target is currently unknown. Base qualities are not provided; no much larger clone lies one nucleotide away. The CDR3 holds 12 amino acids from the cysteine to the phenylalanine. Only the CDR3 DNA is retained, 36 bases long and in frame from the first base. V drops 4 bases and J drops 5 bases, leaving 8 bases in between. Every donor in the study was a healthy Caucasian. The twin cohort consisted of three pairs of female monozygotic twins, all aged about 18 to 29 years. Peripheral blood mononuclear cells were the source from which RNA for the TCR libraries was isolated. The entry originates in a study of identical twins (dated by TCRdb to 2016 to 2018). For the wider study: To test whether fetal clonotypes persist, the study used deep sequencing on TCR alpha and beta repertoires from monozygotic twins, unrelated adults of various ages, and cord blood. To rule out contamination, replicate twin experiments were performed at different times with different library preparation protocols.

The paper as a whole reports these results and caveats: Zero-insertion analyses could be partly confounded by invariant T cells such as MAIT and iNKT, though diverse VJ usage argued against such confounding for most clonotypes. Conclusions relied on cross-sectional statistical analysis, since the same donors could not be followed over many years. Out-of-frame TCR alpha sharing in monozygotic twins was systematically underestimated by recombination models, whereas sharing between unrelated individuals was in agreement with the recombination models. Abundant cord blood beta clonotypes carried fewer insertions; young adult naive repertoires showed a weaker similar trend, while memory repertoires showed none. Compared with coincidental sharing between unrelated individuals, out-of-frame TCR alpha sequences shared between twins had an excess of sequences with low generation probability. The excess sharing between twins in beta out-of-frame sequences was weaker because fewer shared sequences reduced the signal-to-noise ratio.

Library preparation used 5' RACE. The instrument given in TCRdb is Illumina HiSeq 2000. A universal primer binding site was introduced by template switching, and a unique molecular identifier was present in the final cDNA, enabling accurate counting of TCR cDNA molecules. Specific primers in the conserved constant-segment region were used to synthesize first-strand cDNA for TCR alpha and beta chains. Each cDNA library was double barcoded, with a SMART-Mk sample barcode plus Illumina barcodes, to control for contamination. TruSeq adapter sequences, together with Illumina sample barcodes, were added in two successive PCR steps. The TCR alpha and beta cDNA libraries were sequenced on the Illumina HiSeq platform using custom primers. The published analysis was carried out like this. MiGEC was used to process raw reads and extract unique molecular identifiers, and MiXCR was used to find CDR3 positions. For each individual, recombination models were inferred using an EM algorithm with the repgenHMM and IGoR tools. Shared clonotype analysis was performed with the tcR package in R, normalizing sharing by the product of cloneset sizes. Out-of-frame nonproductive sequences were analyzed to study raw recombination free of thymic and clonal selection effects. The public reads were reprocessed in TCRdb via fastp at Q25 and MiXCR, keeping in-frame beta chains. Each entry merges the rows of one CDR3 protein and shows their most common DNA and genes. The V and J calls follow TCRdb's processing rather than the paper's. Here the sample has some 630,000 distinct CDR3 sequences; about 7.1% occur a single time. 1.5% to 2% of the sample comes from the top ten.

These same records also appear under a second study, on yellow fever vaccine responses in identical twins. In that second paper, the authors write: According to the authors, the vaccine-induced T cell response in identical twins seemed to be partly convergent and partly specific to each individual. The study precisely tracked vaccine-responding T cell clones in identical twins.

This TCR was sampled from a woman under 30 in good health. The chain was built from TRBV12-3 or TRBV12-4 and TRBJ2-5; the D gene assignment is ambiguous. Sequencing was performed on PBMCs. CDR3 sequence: CASSWSWETQYF. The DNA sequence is TGTGCCAGCAGTTGGAGTTGGGAGACCCAGTACTTC.